This is a list of T cell receptor beta chains from one sample in a study of T cell responses to AZD1222 COVID-19 vaccine. Generated by immunoSEQ multiplex PCR, the TCRdb table keeps only in-frame clones and is missing some. The sample has some 180,000 clones, approximately 90% seen once; the top ten hold roughly 6%. Material: peripheral blood, obtained on day 0 of AZD1222 vaccination. The receptors come from an adult in good health. The CDR3 runs from the conserved cysteine through the conserved F or W.

V gene: TRBV6-2/TRBV6-3; CDR3 protein: CASSTYRTGSSEAFF
V gene: TRBV6-5; CDR3 protein: CASTLVAGGPETQYF
V gene: TRBV19; CDR3 protein: CASRFWRGASNQPQHF
V gene: TRBV2; CDR3 protein: CASRVESGTYEQYF
V gene: TRBV10-3; CDR3 protein: CAISEGTGSNQPQHF
V gene: TRBV6-5; CDR3 protein: CASREGANIDEQFF
V gene: TRBV20-1; CDR3 protein: CSADVPPLHF
V gene: TRBV19; CDR3 protein: CASRVRDRNSPLHF
V gene: TRBV30; CDR3 protein: CAWSVSRTGLGGQYF
V gene: TRBV20-1; CDR3 protein: CSASVRETQYF
V gene: TRBV29-1; CDR3 protein: CSVEQQVIYGEQFF
V gene: TRBV6-6; CDR3 protein: CASSYMTGAVGGYTF
V gene: TRBV5-1; CDR3 protein: CASSPGRHLSRSYEQYF
V gene: TRBV29-1; CDR3 protein: CSVFSNEKLFF
V gene: TRBV5-1; CDR3 protein: CASSPEPNGGDYGYTF
V gene: TRBV10-2; CDR3 protein: CASSERGQGGEKLFF
V gene: TRBV12-3/TRBV12-4; CDR3 protein: CASSGTGGNTIYF
V gene: TRBV6-1; CDR3 protein: CASSEFPGTPESLHF
V gene: TRBV11-2; CDR3 protein: CASSYSRGYTGELFF
V gene: TRBV19; CDR3 protein: CASTPTGSNAENQPQHF
V gene: TRBV5-6; CDR3 protein: CASSTRRTANYGYTF
V gene: TRBV19; CDR3 protein: CASGDSQRSNQPQHF
V gene: TRBV6-1; CDR3 protein: CASSEDGTGFRAKSNEQFF
V gene: TRBV4-1; CDR3 protein: CASTGGGRGTYNEQFF
V gene: TRBV7-9; CDR3 protein: CASSLGLAGTQYF
V gene: TRBV11-3; CDR3 protein: CASSLGQGSTEAFF
V gene: TRBV7-9; CDR3 protein: CASSTGQGGGEKLFF
V gene: TRBV2; CDR3 protein: CASRGPSYEQYF
V gene: TRBV19; CDR3 protein: CASRFEGQGPDTQYF
V gene: TRBV7-2; CDR3 protein: CASRSPGQIYGYTF
V gene: TRBV28; CDR3 protein: CASRRLGTDSGNTIYF
V gene: TRBV5-1; CDR3 protein: CASSSRTDNSPLHF
V gene: TRBV7-2; CDR3 protein: CASSLNPNWGGGYTF
V gene: TRBV7-9; CDR3 protein: CASSRIGAGPYGYTF
V gene: TRBV24-1; CDR3 protein: CATSDPQQGSYGYTF
V gene: TRBV6-2/TRBV6-3; CDR3 protein: CASSYVESSYNSPLHF
V gene: TRBV3-1/TRBV3-2; CDR3 protein: CASSHLPKGALETQYF
V gene: TRBV13; CDR3 protein: CASSPRGGGSYNEQFF
V gene: TRBV3-1/TRBV3-2; CDR3 protein: CASSQGGSYGYTF
V gene: TRBV2; CDR3 protein: CASSQIKGAGQPQHF
V gene: TRBV28; CDR3 protein: CASSPPRGGVRYEQYF
V gene: TRBV5-4; CDR3 protein: CASRLNRGTSAHNEQFF
V gene: TRBV15; CDR3 protein: CATSRDPIRGGGNQPQHF
V gene: TRBV5-4; CDR3 protein: CASSSGGGNQPQHF
V gene: TRBV18; CDR3 protein: CASSRGAGATTEAFF
V gene: TRBV2; CDR3 protein: CASRKEQGTNEKLFF
V gene: TRBV7-2; CDR3 protein: CASSLARVRAGEQYF
V gene: TRBV7-2; CDR3 protein: CASSFSSGQNTGELFF
V gene: TRBV5-1; CDR3 protein: CASSLKGDGNTIYF
V gene: TRBV30; CDR3 protein: CAWSLGNYGYTF
V gene: TRBV15; CDR3 protein: CATSRDKAGGETQYF
V gene: TRBV30; CDR3 protein: CAWSVPATRQGTAFF
V gene: TRBV5-6; CDR3 protein: CASSLGGNYGYTF
V gene: TRBV9; CDR3 protein: CASSAYREGSGYTF
V gene: TRBV5-1; CDR3 protein: CASSSGSGSSYNEQFF
V gene: TRBV5-4; CDR3 protein: CASSIRDRGRYNGYTF
V gene: TRBV29-1; CDR3 protein: CSATVSLEQYF
V gene: TRBV14; CDR3 protein: CASSQDNRANEKLFF
V gene: TRBV29-1; CDR3 protein: CSAGGGSRGVYGYTF
V gene: TRBV19; CDR3 protein: CASSIDPRGSNGELFF